The following is a T cell receptor (beta chain) sequence with its context. Its antigen remains unidentified. Just one base apart from a much larger clone, this may be a read error. RNA transcripts provided the source from which TCR beta CDR3 regions were amplified. Using the HTBI primer set, a first-round RT-PCR was run on the TCR CDR3. MiXCR, applied by TCRdb to the multiplex PCR reads, yields one record per CDR3 protein. The sample yields 660,000 or so distinct CDR3 sequences, 40% to 55% seen once. The entry originates in a study of T cells in Graves' hyperthyroidism and ophthalmopathy. Study-wide results and caveats: Clonotypes that were expanded in thyroid above 0.001 mostly appeared in blood too.

The CDR3 runs to 13 residues. Looked up from germline, CDR1 is WNHNN and CDR2 is SYGVQD (reference sequence). Patients showing uncontrolled infection, other autoimmune disease, pregnancy or lactation were ineligible. The gene calls are TRBV10-1 and TRBJ1-2; 7 bases match TRBD1. The TCR sequence derives from an adult man with Graves' disease, either hyperthyroidism or ophthalmopathy (not recorded which). The sample consisted of peripheral blood or thyroid tissue (not recorded which). In DNA form, the CDR3 reads TGCGCCAGCAGTGAGAGACAGGGTTATGACTACACCTTC. It translates to CASSERQGYDYTF.